This T cell receptor (beta chain) comes out of a study of cytomegalovirus exposure and HLA in healthy donors. Study context: Genetic ancestry analysis placed around four fifths of the 398 donors that were genotyped in the Caucasian-associated cluster. Study-wide results and limits: Most TCR beta V segments were productive about 87% or about 30% of the time in an earlier analysis. Overall, around 160 TCR beta chains were annotated as cytomegalovirus-associated. It was reported that TCR beta sequences correctly inferred the HLA-A and HLA-B alleles for most subjects.

PCR employed 60 Vbeta and 13 Jbeta primers. Assay: immunoSEQ multiplex PCR; the TCRdb copy retains only in-frame clones and omits some. The profile shows about 120,000 clones, 55% to 75% of them singletons. The CDR3 runs 14 residues. Concerning this clone: The antigen is undetermined.

The receptor comes from a woman aged 40 to 50 in good health and CMV-seropositive. The V call is TRBV21-1, the J call TRBJ2-7; the tabulated D call, TRBD1, remains unverified against the DNA. TRBV21-1 constitutes a pseudogene. The sample was PBMCs. The CDR3 here is CASSLGQGHYEQYF. CDR3 sequence (DNA): TGTGCCAGCAGCCTCGGACAGGGACACTACGAGCAGTACTTC.